Shown below are 13 T cell receptor beta chains from a single sample sequenced in a study of blood T cells in healthy people across ages. Then a second PCR, running roughly 7 to 11 cycles, was carried out with a sample-barcoded 5' primer and a J-beta primer mix. Each CDR3 protein gets one entry after TCRdb re-called the 5' RACE reads with MiXCR. The top ten hold 10% to 15% of the sample, which has 980,000 or so distinct CDR3 sequences, 45% to 50% seen once. Sequenced: blood. The receptors come from a man aged 25-45 years in good health.

This clonotype was detected only a few times. The chain joins TRBV4-3 to TRBJ2-3, with 12 bases fitting TRBD2. The junction had 7 bases not matched to a gene; V was cut back by 0 bases and J by 9 bases. This CDR3 contains 16 residues. CDR1 and CDR2 from the germline V gene are LGHNA and YSLEER. CDR3 loop: CASSQEPSGGGETQYF. Written as DNA, the CDR3 is TGCGCCAGCAGCCAAGAACCTAGCGGGGGGGGTGAGACGCAGTATTTT.

This chain uses TRBV20-1 with TRBJ2-1, with D maybe TRBD1 (6 bases). Trimming pared 3 bases from V and 0 bases from J, leaving 18 bases between. CDR1 and CDR2 from the germline V gene are DFQATT and SNEGSKA (reference sequence). The CDR3 consists of 17 residues. The CDR3 DNA follows: TGCAGTGCTAGGGTAAGGAGGACAGATAGCTCCTACAATGAGCAGTTCTTC. Its protein product is CSARVRRTDSSYNEQFF.

Comments on this clonotype: One base away lies a much larger clone, so this may be a sequencing read error. The gene calls are TRBV4-2 and TRBJ2-7, with 8 bases lining up with TRBD1. The CDR3 extends over 16 amino acids. The germline V gene has CDR1 LGHNA and CDR2 YNFKEQ. V shed 1 base, J shed 4 bases, and the junction held 9 bases outside the gene matches. CDR3 sequence: CASSQGAGTGGYEQYF. The DNA of the CDR3 is TGTGCCAGCAGCCAAGGTGCGGGGACAGGAGGTTACGAGCAGTACTTC.

The chain links TRBV15 to TRBJ1-5; 7 bases are a match to TRBD1. Germline-derived CDR1 and CDR2 are LNHNV and YYDKDF (reference sequence). V was clipped by 0 bases and J by 7 bases; unmatched bases: 12. CDR3 length: 17 amino acids. DNA for the CDR3: TGTGCCACCAGCAGAGATCTGATAGGACAGGTTGAACAGCCCCAGCATTTT. Its translation is CATSRDLIGQVEQPQHF.

V usage is TRBV12-3 or TRBV12-4 and J usage is TRBJ2-3, with 7 bases identical to TRBD1. CDR3 length equals 15 residues. V lost 5 bases to trimming and J lost 4 bases; unmatched junction nucleotides: 9. CDR3 amino acids: CASSPPGQVADTQYF. The CDR3 DNA reads TGTGCCAGCAGTCCACCTGGACAGGTCGCAGATACGCAGTATTTT.

This clonotype was picked up a small number of times. The rearrangement links TRBV27 to TRBJ1-1; a possible D gene is TRBD1 (6 bases). V was trimmed by 5 bases and J by 7 bases, leaving 11 bases between them. The germline gives CDR1 MNHEY, CDR2 SMNVEV (reference sequence). This CDR3 comprises 12 residues. The CDR3 DNA sequence: TGTGCCAGCAGTACCCAGACAGGTGAAGCTTTCTTT. Amino acid sequence: CASSTQTGEAFF.

This clonotype occurred once. This sequence joins TRBV20-1 and TRBJ2-1, with TRBD2 matching over 11 bases. Per germline, CDR1 DFQATT and CDR2 SNEGSKA (reference sequence). The CDR3 is made up of 16 amino acids. V trimming: 1 base; J trimming: 5 bases; junction bases outside the gene matches: 7. The CDR3: CSARGSSGGSNNEQFF. DNA for the CDR3: TGCAGTGCTAGAGGGTCTAGCGGGGGGTCTAACAATGAGCAGTTCTTC.

J is TRBJ2-7 and V is TRBV12-3 or TRBV12-4; 8 positions match TRBD2. The CDR3 runs to 16 residues. V shed 4 bases and J 3 bases; nucleotides not matched to a gene: 11. The CDR3 protein is CASSWRDAGGSYEQYF. The CDR3 region has the DNA TGTGCCAGCAGTTGGCGAGATGCGGGGGGCAGCTACGAGCAGTACTTC.

As concerns this clonotype: An end of the junction does not agree with germline; a read error may underlie this. The chain joins TRBV13 to TRBJ2-6, with no clear D. The CDR3 covers 17 residues. Looked up from germline, CDR1 is PRHDT and CDR2 is FYEKMQ (reference sequence). The CDR3 region is CASSLATVNSGTNVLTF. The CDR3 region has the DNA TGTGCCAGCAGCTTAGCTACGGTTAACTCTGGGACCAACGTCCTGACTTTC.

The chain joins TRBV5-1 to TRBJ2-5; D gene unclear. Trimming took 4 bases from V and 1 from J, leaving 14 bases between them. This CDR3 contains 15 residues. CDR1 SGHRS and CDR2 YFSETQ come from the germline V gene. CDR3 sequence: CASSTLQLSQETQYF. The CDR3 DNA follows: TGCGCCAGCAGCACTTTACAGCTTTCCCAAGAGACCCAGTACTTC.

The chain employs TRBV12-3 or TRBV12-4 and TRBJ2-6, with no clear D. V was pared by 6 bases and J by 1 base, with 4 bases between. CDR3 length: 13 residues. Written as DNA, the CDR3 is TGTGCCAGCAGACCGTCTGGGGCCAACGTCCTGACTTTC. Its protein is CASRPSGANVLTF.

CDR3 protein: CASSLIRRPQSYEQYF. The DNA for the CDR3 is TGTGCCAGCAGCTTAATAAGGAGGCCCCAATCCTACGAGCAGTACTTC. The chain joins TRBV5-6 to TRBJ2-4; D possibly corresponds to TRBD2 (5 bases). Matching the DNA end better, TRBJ2-7 makes the J call doubtful. The germline V gene encodes CDR1 SGHDT and CDR2 YYEEEE. The CDR3 consists of 16 residues.

The chain's CDR3 is CASSGMIGNKDEKLFF. CDR3 DNA sequence: TGTGCCAGCAGTGGAATGATAGGGAACAAGGATGAAAAACTGTTTTTT. The J gene is TRBJ1-4, the V gene TRBV2; D gene unclear. The CDR3 consists of 16 residues. Trimming left V 4 bases short and J 6 bases short, with 18 bases between. Germline CDR1 and CDR2: SNHLY and FYNNEI. The entire variable domain, with the rest obtained from reference TRBV2 and TRBJ1-4, is as follows: EPEVTQTPSHQVTQMGQEVILRCVPISNHLYFYWYRQILGQKVEFLVSFYNNEISEKSEIFDDQFSVERPDGSNFTLKIRSTKLEDSAMYFCASSGMIGNKDEKLFFGSGTQLSVL.